The 4 T cell receptor beta chains presented below share a single source sample, sequenced in a study of cytomegalovirus exposure and HLA in healthy donors. Primers included in the PCR were 60 Vbeta and 13 Jbeta primers. Some clones are missing from TCRdb's copy, which holds only in-frame ones; the method was immunoSEQ multiplex PCR. The repertoire holds 150,000 to 200,000 clones, about 75% seen once, with 4% to 5% in the top ten. Source material: PBMCs. Receptor source: a man in his late teens or twenties in good health and CMV-seropositive.

The chain links TRBV7-6 to TRBJ2-7, with TRBD1 matching over 7 bases. The germline V gene encodes CDR1 SGHVS and CDR2 FNYEAQ. The V and J ends lost 5 bases and 5 bases, in that order; junction bases with no gene match: 9. The CDR3 sequence is 14 residues long. This CDR3 reads CASSPTRGGNEQYV. The CDR3 DNA reads as TGTGCCAGCAGCCCGACCCGAGGGGGCAACGAGCAGTACGTC.

The chain links TRBV15 to TRBJ1-2; the D gene is possibly TRBD1 (6 bases). The germline V and J ends were trimmed by 1 base and 7 bases, with 10 bases remaining between them. This CDR3 spans 13 amino acids. Germline-derived CDR1 and CDR2 are LNHNV and YYDKDF (reference sequence). CDR3 in DNA: TGTGCCACCAGCAGAGCCCCAGGGGCTGGCTACACCTTC. This encodes CATSRAPGAGYTF.

With regard to this clone: Additional DNA sequences in this sample encode the identical CDR3. V gene TRBV28 combines with J gene TRBJ1-5; D may be TRBD1 (6 bases). The CDR3 is made up of 16 amino acids. Trimming removed 3 bases from V and 4 bases from J, with 16 bases in between. The germline V gene has CDR1 MDHEN and CDR2 SYDVKM. DNA of the CDR3: TGTGCCAGCAGTTTGTCCCAAGACAGGCCTAATCAGCCCCAGCATTTT. It translates to CASSLSQDRPNQPQHF.

The chain combines TRBV28 with TRBJ1-2; no definite D call. The CDR3 covers 14 residues. The V end was cut by 4 bases, the J end by 2 bases, with 11 bases between. Germline CDR1 MDHEN, CDR2 SYDVKM. CDR3 protein: CASSSLGLNYGYTF. In nucleotides, the CDR3 is TGTGCCAGCAGTTCCCTCGGACTGAACTATGGCTACACCTTC.